This T cell receptor beta chain was recovered during a study of blood T cell repertoires in COVID-19. Germline V gene lookup returns CDR1 PRHDT and CDR2 FYEKMQ (reference sequence). There are 16 residues in the CDR3. V was shortened by 5 bases and J by 2 bases, with 18 bases between the two germline ends. Generated by immunoSEQ multiplex PCR, the TCRdb table keeps only in-frame clones and is missing some. Here the sample spans about 81,000 clones, 75% to 90% being singletons. The source material was PBMCs or T cells enriched from blood (not recorded which). The source is a woman aged 50 to 65 with acute COVID-19. This chain links TRBV13 with TRBJ1-1; possibly TRBD1 for D (6 bases). The CDR3 coding sequence is TGTGCCAGCAGCCTCACTGCCGGGACACCTAACACTGAAGCTTTCTTT. This gives the protein CASSLTAGTPNTEAFF.